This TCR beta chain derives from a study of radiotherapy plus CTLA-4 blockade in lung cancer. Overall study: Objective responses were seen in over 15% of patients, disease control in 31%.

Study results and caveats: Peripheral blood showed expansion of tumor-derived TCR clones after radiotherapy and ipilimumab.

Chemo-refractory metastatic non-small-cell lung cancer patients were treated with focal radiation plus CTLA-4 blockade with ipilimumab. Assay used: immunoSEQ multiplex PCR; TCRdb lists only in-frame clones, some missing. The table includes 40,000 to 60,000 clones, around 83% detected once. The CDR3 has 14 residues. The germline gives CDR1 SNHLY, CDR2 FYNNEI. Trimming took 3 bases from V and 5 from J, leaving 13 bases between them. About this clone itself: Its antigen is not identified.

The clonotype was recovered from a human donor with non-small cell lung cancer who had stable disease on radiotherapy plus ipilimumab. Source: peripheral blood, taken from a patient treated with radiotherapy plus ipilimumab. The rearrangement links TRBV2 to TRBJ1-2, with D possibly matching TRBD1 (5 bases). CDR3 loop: CASSDAGGAYGYTF. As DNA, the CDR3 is TGTGCCAGCAGTGATGCGGGGGGTGCTTATGGCTACACCTTC. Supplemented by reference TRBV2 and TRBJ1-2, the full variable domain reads EPEVTQTPSHQVTQMGQEVILRCVPISNHLYFYWYRQILGQKVEFLVSFYNNEISEKSEIFDDQFSVERPDGSNFTLKIRSTKLEDSAMYFCASSDAGGAYGYTFGSGTRLTVV.